Listed below are T cell receptor beta chains from one sample, sequenced in a study of cytomegalovirus exposure and HLA in healthy donors. Sequencing used immunoSEQ multiplex PCR; TCRdb keeps in-frame clones, though not all of them. The data show roughly 180,000 clones, with around 82% seen just once and around 1% held by the top ten. The specimen sequenced was PBMCs. Source of these receptors: a man aged 25-45 years in good health and CMV-seronegative. Each CDR3 is given with its conserved first and last residue. Each record gives: D gene, J gene, V gene, CDR3 protein. D genes are given only for firm matches.

d_call: TRBD2
j_call: TRBJ2-1
v_call: TRBV30
cdr3_aa: CAWSEGLAGGPYNEQFF

d_call: .
j_call: TRBJ2-7
v_call: TRBV21-1
cdr3_aa: CASSGVVCGNNYEQYF

d_call: .
j_call: TRBJ2-4
v_call: TRBV5-1
cdr3_aa: CASSFSGLENIQYF

d_call: TRBD2
j_call: TRBJ2-2
v_call: TRBV6-1
cdr3_aa: CASSEYSGGATGELFF

d_call: .
j_call: TRBJ2-3
v_call: TRBV21-1
cdr3_aa: CASSKAGGSAQYF

d_call: .
j_call: TRBJ2-7
v_call: TRBV4-3
cdr3_aa: CASSQDLASSYEQYF

d_call: TRBD2
j_call: TRBJ2-1
v_call: TRBV6-6
cdr3_aa: CATRLSGGPGNEQFF

d_call: .
j_call: TRBJ2-1
v_call: TRBV12-2
cdr3_aa: CASRFDKCGSRGDEQFF

d_call: .
j_call: TRBJ2-3
v_call: TRBV11-3
cdr3_aa: CASSLALSGSTDTQYF

d_call: .
j_call: TRBJ2-7
v_call: TRBV6-1
cdr3_aa: CASSEMVGFSYEQYF

d_call: TRBD1
j_call: TRBJ2-7
v_call: TRBV13
cdr3_aa: CASSLSGQGHYEQYF

d_call: TRBD1
j_call: TRBJ2-7
v_call: TRBV28
cdr3_aa: CASGQGWITYEQYF

d_call: .
j_call: TRBJ1-1
v_call: TRBV25-1
cdr3_aa: CASSLNTEAFF

d_call: .
j_call: TRBJ2-7
v_call: TRBV18
cdr3_aa: CASSPRLTATYEQYF

d_call: .
j_call: TRBJ1-5
v_call: TRBV28
cdr3_aa: CASSWPGGARQPQHF

d_call: .
j_call: TRBJ2-1
v_call: TRBV6-6
cdr3_aa: CASSYSGDWNEQFF

d_call: .
j_call: TRBJ2-1
v_call: TRBV6-1
cdr3_aa: CASSGWARSSYNEQFF

d_call: .
j_call: TRBJ2-1
v_call: TRBV5-1
cdr3_aa: CASSSDTYNEQFF

d_call: .
j_call: TRBJ2-5
v_call: TRBV29-1
cdr3_aa: CSVAGTQNNQETQYF

d_call: .
j_call: TRBJ1-6
v_call: TRBV28
cdr3_aa: CASSTDAGNSPLHF

d_call: TRBD1
j_call: TRBJ2-2
v_call: TRBV7-6
cdr3_aa: CASSLLSGTGDTGELFF

d_call: .
j_call: TRBJ2-2
v_call: TRBV28
cdr3_aa: CASSTPAGTNTGELFF

d_call: .
j_call: TRBJ1-1
v_call: TRBV7-6
cdr3_aa: CASSLGRGEAFF

d_call: .
j_call: TRBJ2-1
v_call: TRBV2
cdr3_aa: CVQRGSSYNEQFF

d_call: .
j_call: TRBJ2-5
v_call: TRBV2
cdr3_aa: CASRTREETQYF

d_call: .
j_call: TRBJ1-3
v_call: TRBV18
cdr3_aa: CASSYDSGNTIYF

d_call: .
j_call: TRBJ1-2
v_call: TRBV7-6
cdr3_aa: CASSRTLGADGYTF

d_call: TRBD1
j_call: TRBJ2-6
v_call: TRBV27
cdr3_aa: CASRHQGASGANVLTF

d_call: TRBD2
j_call: TRBJ2-3
v_call: TRBV7-8
cdr3_aa: CASSLGAGGDTQYF

d_call: .
j_call: TRBJ2-2
v_call: TRBV10-3
cdr3_aa: CAISKDRNTGELFF

d_call: .
j_call: TRBJ2-3
v_call: TRBV10-3
cdr3_aa: CATAITAATSTDTQYF

d_call: TRBD1
j_call: TRBJ1-2
v_call: TRBV27
cdr3_aa: CASSLRGTGGVYGYTF

d_call: .
j_call: TRBJ2-7
v_call: TRBV7-8
cdr3_aa: CASSLAGGRGTYEQYF

d_call: TRBD1
j_call: TRBJ1-2
v_call: TRBV19
cdr3_aa: CASRGQGAHGYTF

d_call: TRBD2
j_call: TRBJ2-2
v_call: TRBV7-9
cdr3_aa: CASSPHGLAGGPGRELFF

d_call: .
j_call: TRBJ1-5
v_call: TRBV5-8
cdr3_aa: CASSLGTAGGNQPQHF

d_call: .
j_call: TRBJ2-3
v_call: TRBV30
cdr3_aa: CAWSASRYTDTQYF

d_call: .
j_call: TRBJ1-2
v_call: TRBV30
cdr3_aa: CAWSVLKSSNYGYTF

d_call: .
j_call: TRBJ2-7
v_call: TRBV18
cdr3_aa: CASSQGGGPNPYEQYF

d_call: .
j_call: TRBJ1-1
v_call: TRBV30
cdr3_aa: CAWCRNTEAFF

d_call: .
j_call: TRBJ1-1
v_call: TRBV29-1
cdr3_aa: CSVSRGSAEAFF

d_call: .
j_call: TRBJ2-5
v_call: TRBV30
cdr3_aa: CAWSVVPGETQYF

d_call: .
j_call: TRBJ2-7
v_call: TRBV19
cdr3_aa: CASILSPGSYEQYF

d_call: TRBD1
j_call: TRBJ1-2
v_call: TRBV30
cdr3_aa: CAWMTGGRGYTF

d_call: .
j_call: TRBJ1-2
v_call: TRBV6-5
cdr3_aa: CASRLLRADGYTF

d_call: TRBD1
j_call: TRBJ1-6
v_call: TRBV6-1
cdr3_aa: CASSPGQGSGSPLHF

d_call: TRBD1
j_call: TRBJ1-2
v_call: TRBV19
cdr3_aa: CASSIRGQGQGYTF

d_call: TRBD1
j_call: TRBJ1-2
v_call: TRBV2
cdr3_aa: CASSVTGGGYGYTF

d_call: TRBD1
j_call: TRBJ2-5
v_call: TRBV5-5
cdr3_aa: CASSLRDRDGGETQYF

d_call: .
j_call: TRBJ1-1
v_call: TRBV7-2
cdr3_aa: CASSLSGYTEAFF

d_call: .
j_call: TRBJ1-2
v_call: TRBV5-3
cdr3_aa: CARSSAPQGTGGYTF

d_call: .
j_call: TRBJ1-1
v_call: TRBV29-1
cdr3_aa: CSVGGLYTEAFF

d_call: .
j_call: TRBJ2-3
v_call: TRBV7-2
cdr3_aa: CASSLTRDTQYF

d_call: TRBD1
j_call: TRBJ2-7
v_call: TRBV5-4
cdr3_aa: CASSYQTGYSEQYF

d_call: TRBD2
j_call: TRBJ2-1
v_call: TRBV5-1
cdr3_aa: CASSLTSAYNEQFF

d_call: TRBD2
j_call: TRBJ2-3
v_call: TRBV13
cdr3_aa: CASSLGSGGTTDTQYF

d_call: .
j_call: TRBJ1-1
v_call: TRBV5-6
cdr3_aa: CASSSILSLGASPTEAFF

d_call: .
j_call: TRBJ1-1
v_call: TRBV11-2
cdr3_aa: CASSLGLSEAFF

d_call: TRBD1
j_call: TRBJ2-7
v_call: TRBV19
cdr3_aa: CASSASVGQGLGYEQYF

d_call: .
j_call: TRBJ1-1
v_call: TRBV19
cdr3_aa: CASSILDSKNTEAFF